The rows below give T cell receptor beta chains drawn from one sample of a study of blood T cell repertoires in COVID-19. TCRdb's copy holds only in-frame clones and misses some; the assay was immunoSEQ multiplex PCR. The sample carries 250,000 to 300,000 clones, 89% recorded once. The sequenced sample was PBMCs or T cells enriched from blood (not recorded which). These receptors were obtained from a woman aged 40 to 55 who had recovered from COVID-19. Each CDR3 is given without its conserved first and last residue.

J	length	V	CDR3
TRBJ2-7	13	TRBV18	ASSPPLGLLGEQY
TRBJ1-6	11	TRBV10-3	AIRGQTNSPLH
TRBJ1-4	11	TRBV4-1	ASSQDRGEKLF
TRBJ2-3	15	TRBV7-2	ASSKTGGAGARDTQY
TRBJ1-4	13	TRBV2	ASSVTGTTNEKLF
TRBJ2-4	14	TRBV2	ASSEVSTGFKNIQY
TRBJ2-2	13	TRBV5-1	ASSLGGVTTGELF
TRBJ2-2	12	TRBV5-4	ASSSILASGELF
TRBJ1-2	12	TRBV19	ASSTFDIPYGYT
TRBJ1-3	15	TRBV21-1	ASSSKAQDRSGNTIY
TRBJ2-1	14	TRBV6-2/TRBV6-3	ASSYHEREVENEQF
TRBJ1-2	14	TRBV11-2	ASSLRLVGRGNGYT
TRBJ1-1	14	TRBV19	ASSAPRTGQNTEAF
TRBJ1-2	12	TRBV7-8	ASSATGGELGYT
TRBJ1-1	14	TRBV29-1	SVDGQGRGRGTEAF
TRBJ1-1	11	TRBV12-5	ASGHQGYTEAF
TRBJ1-2	14	TRBV4-2	ASSQEKRATSYGYT
TRBJ2-1	12	TRBV7-6	ASSLATGDNEQF
TRBJ1-1	13	TRBV24-1	ATSDLLGGNTEAF
TRBJ1-4	12	TRBV18	ASSRQGASEKLF
TRBJ2-1	14	TRBV9	ASSARSGQGYNEQF
TRBJ1-2	14	TRBV5-1	ASSTLPGQGAGGYT
TRBJ1-1	12	TRBV7-6	ASSLARQGTEAF
TRBJ1-2	15	TRBV19	ASSIVVGRGELSGYT
TRBJ1-2	13	TRBV9	ASSVMRSGTVAYT
TRBJ1-6	10	TRBV19	ASSNRDSPLH
TRBJ1-4	11	TRBV27	ASSPPGGEKLF
TRBJ2-5	9	TRBV20-1	SARGDREEY
TRBJ1-1	12	TRBV5-1	ASSLYGMNTEAF
TRBJ1-1	12	TRBV5-1	ASSLRAGGTEAF
TRBJ2-5	13	TRBV6-5	ASRNRDKRGETQY
TRBJ2-1	14	TRBV21-1	ASSGSLAGVINEQF